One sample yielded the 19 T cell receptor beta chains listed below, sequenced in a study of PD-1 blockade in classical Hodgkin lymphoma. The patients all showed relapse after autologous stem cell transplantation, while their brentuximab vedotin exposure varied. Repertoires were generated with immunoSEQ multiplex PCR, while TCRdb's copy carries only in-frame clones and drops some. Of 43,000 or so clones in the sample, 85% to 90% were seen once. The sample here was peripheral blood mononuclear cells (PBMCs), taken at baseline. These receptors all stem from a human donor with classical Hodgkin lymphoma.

CDR3 loop: CASSPRTSGSNEQFF. CDR3 coding DNA: TGTGCCAGCAGCCCCCGGACTAGCGGGAGCAATGAGCAGTTCTTC. The chain uses TRBV6-1 and TRBJ2-1; 13 positions match TRBD2. Germline V gene lookup returns CDR1 MNHNS and CDR2 SASEGT. The CDR3 consists of 15 residues. V was pared by 6 bases and J by 6 bases, with 5 bases of the junction left unmatched.

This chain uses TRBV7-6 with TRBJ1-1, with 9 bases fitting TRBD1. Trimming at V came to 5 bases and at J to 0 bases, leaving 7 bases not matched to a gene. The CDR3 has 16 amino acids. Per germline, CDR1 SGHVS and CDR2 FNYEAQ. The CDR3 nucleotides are TGTGCCAGCAGCCTCACCGGGACAGGGCTGAACACTGAAGCTTTCTTT. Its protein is CASSLTGTGLNTEAFF.

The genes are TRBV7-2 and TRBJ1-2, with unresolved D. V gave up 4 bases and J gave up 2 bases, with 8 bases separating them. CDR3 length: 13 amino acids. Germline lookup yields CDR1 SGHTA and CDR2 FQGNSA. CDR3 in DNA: TGTGCCAGCAGCTCGGACGGAAACTATGGCTACACCTTC. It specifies CASSSDGNYGYTF.

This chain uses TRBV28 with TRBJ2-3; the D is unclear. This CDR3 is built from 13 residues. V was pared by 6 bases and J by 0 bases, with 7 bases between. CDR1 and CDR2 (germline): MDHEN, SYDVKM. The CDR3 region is CASSPASTDTQYF. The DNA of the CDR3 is TGTGCCAGCAGCCCCGCAAGCACAGATACGCAGTATTTT. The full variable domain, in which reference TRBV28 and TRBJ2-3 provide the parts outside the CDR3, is DVKVTQSSRYLVKRTGEKVFLECVQDMDHENMFWYRQDPGLGLRLIYFSYDVKMKEKGDIPEGYSVSREKKERFSLILESASTNQTSMYLCASSPASTDTQYFGPGTRLTVL.

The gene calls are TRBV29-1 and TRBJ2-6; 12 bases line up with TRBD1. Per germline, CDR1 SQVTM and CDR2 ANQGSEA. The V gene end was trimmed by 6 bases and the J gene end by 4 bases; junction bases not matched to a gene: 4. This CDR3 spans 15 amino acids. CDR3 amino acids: CSVGQGARGANVLTF. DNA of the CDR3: TGCAGCGTGGGACAGGGGGCGCGAGGGGCCAACGTCCTGACTTTC.

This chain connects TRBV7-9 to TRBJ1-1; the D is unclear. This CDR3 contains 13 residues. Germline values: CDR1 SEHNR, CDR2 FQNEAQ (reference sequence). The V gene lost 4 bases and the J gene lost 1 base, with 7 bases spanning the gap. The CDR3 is CASSSAGNTEAFF. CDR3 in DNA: TGTGCCAGCAGCTCCGCGGGGAACACTGAAGCTTTCTTT.

CDR3 loop: CASSPGVNTEAFF. The CDR3 DNA is TGTGCCAGCTCACCGGGGGTGAACACTGAAGCTTTCTTT. This chain uses TRBV18 with TRBJ1-1, with TRBD1 as a possible D gene (5 bases). V was clipped by 3 bases and J by 0 bases, with 5 bases between them. The V gene's germline CDR1 is KGHSH and CDR2 LQKENI. The CDR3 contains 13 residues.

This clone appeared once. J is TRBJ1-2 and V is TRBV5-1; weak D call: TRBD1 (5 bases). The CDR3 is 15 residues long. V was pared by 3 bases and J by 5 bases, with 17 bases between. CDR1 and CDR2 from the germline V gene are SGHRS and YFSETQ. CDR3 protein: CASSSSGSGPYGYTF. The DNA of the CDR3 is TGCGCCAGCAGCTCCTCAGGGTCAGGGCCTTATGGCTACACCTTC.

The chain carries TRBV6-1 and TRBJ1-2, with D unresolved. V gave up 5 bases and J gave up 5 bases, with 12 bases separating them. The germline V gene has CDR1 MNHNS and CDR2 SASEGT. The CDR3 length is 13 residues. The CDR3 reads CASSLLREYGYTF. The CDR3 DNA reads TGTGCCAGCAGTCTTCTGCGGGAATATGGCTACACCTTC.

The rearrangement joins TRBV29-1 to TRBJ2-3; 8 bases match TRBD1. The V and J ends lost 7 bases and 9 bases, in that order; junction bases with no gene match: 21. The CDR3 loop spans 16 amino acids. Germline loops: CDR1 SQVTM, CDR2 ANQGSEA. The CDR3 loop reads CSAEVAGGGFMVTQYF. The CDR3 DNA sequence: TGCAGCGCCGAAGTAGCAGGGGGCGGATTTATGGTCACGCAGTATTTT.

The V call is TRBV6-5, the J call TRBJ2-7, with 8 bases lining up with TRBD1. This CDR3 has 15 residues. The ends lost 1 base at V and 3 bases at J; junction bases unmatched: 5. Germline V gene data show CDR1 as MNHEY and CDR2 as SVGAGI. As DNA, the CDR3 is TGTGCCAGCAGTTACTGGACAGGGCCCCTCTACGAGCAGTACTTC. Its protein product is CASSYWTGPLYEQYF.

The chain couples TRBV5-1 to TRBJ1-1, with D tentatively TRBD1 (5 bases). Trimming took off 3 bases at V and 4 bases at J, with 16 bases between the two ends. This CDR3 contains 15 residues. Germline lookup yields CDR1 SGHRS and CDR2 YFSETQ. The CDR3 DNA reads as TGCGCCAGCAGCTGGCAGGGTTCGGTAAGCACTGAAGCTTTCTTT. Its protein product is CASSWQGSVSTEAFF.

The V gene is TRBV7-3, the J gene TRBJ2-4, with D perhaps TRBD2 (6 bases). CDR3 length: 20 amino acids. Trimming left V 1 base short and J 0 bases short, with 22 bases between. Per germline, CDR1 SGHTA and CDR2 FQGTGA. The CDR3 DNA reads TGTGCCAGCAGCTTAATTTGGGCGGGGCCCTTGTCTGTAGCCAAAAACATTCAGTACTTC. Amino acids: CASSLIWAGPLSVAKNIQYF.

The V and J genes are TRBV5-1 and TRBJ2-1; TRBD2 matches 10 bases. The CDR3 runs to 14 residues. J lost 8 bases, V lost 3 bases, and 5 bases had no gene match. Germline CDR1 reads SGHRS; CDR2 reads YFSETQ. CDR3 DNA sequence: TGCGCCAGCAGCTGGAGCGGGAGGGTGCATGAGCAGTTCTTC. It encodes CASSWSGRVHEQFF.

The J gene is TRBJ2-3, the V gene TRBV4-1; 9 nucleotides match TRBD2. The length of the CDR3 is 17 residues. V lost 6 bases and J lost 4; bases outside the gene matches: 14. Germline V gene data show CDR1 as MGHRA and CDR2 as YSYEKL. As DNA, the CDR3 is TGCGCCAGCAGTCCCCTCAGTAGCGGGGGTCCCGCAGATACGCAGTATTTT. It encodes CASSPLSSGGPADTQYF.

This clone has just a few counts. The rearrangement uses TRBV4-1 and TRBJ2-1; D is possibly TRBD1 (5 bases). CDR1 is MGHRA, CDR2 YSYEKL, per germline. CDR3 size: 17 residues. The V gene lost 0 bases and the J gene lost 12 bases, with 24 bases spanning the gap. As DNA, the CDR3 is TGCGCCAGCAGCCAAGATAGGGGCCTAGGATATAAAGCTGGGCAGTTCTTC. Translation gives CASSQDRGLGYKAGQFF.

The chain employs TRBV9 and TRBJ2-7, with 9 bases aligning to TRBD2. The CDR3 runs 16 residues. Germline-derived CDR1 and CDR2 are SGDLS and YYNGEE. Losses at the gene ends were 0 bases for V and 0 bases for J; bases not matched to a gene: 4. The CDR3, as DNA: TGTGCCAGCAGCGTAGTTCCTAGCGGGGACTCCTACGAGCAGTACTTC. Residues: CASSVVPSGDSYEQYF.

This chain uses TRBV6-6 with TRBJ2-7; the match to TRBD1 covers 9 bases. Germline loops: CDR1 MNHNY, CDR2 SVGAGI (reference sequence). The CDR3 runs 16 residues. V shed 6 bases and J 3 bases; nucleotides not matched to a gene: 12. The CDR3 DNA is TGTGCCAGCAGAATAAACCCCAAGACAGGGGGCTACGAGCAGTACTTC. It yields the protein CASRINPKTGGYEQYF.

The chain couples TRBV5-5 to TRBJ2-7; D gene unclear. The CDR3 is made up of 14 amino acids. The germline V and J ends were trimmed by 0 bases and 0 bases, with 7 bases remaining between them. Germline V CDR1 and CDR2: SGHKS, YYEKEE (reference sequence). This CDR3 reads CASSLVQISYEQYF. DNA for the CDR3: TGTGCCAGCAGCTTGGTACAGATCTCCTACGAGCAGTACTTC.